The sample holds many counts of the clone carrying this T cell receptor (beta chain). These data are taken from a study of blood T cell repertoires in COVID-19. Background on the study: Samples of COVID-19 (acute and convalescent) were obtained from the United States, Italy and Spain. T cells, B-cell-depleted T cells, or PBMCs provided the cDNA or gDNA that served as material.

Original methodology: Estimation of nucleated cell counts was performed using reference gene primer amplification. Clones were read by immunoSEQ multiplex PCR, and TCRdb kept only the in-frame ones, dropping some. The DNA gave D and trimming, while V, J and clone size come from that table. The table lists approximately 240,000 clones, under 90% of them singletons. CDR3 length: 18 residues. The germline CDR1 and CDR2 sequences are KGHSH and LQKENI. V shed 4 bases and J 1 base; nucleotides not matched to a gene: 14. Sequenced input: peripheral blood. This receptor was taken from a woman aged 55 to 70 who had recovered from COVID-19. This sequence joins TRBV18 and TRBJ1-1; 8 bases fit TRBD1. CDR3: CASSLMAPGQDTNTEAFF. The CDR3 bases are TGTGCCAGCTCACTAATGGCACCGGGACAGGATACGAACACTGAAGCTTTCTTT.